This TCR beta chain was captured by sequencing in a study of T cell clonotyping in hematopoietic cell transplantation. Study-level findings and limits: No sorting was done, leaving CD4 and CD8 contributions mixed. After transplant, recipient diversity fell while pathologically expanded clonotypes grew through day 180.

Germline CDR1 reads LGHNA; CDR2 reads YSLEER. V lost 1 base to trimming and J lost 3 bases; unmatched junction nucleotides: 3. This CDR3 is built from 15 residues. Clones were sequenced by immunoSEQ multiplex PCR, and TCRdb holds only the in-frame ones, with some missing. The table has 15,000 or so clones, approximately 83% seen once. Concerning this clone itself: The antigen is not known.

The rearrangement links TRBV4-3 to TRBJ2-7; 10 bases align to TRBD2. Sequencing was done on a sample of peripheral blood mononuclear cells. The receptor was isolated from a woman aged 40-49 years in good health. Some clones in this sample may be carry-over from other donors' samples. The CDR3 DNA reads TGCGCCAGCAGCCAAGGACTAGCGGGCCGCTACGAGCAGTACTTC. Its protein is CASSQGLAGRYEQYF.